This is a list of T cell receptor beta chains from one sample in a study of cytomegalovirus exposure and HLA in healthy donors. Assay used: immunoSEQ multiplex PCR; TCRdb lists only in-frame clones, some missing. This table holds 84,000 or so clones, under 85% found once. The sample consisted of PBMCs. The receptors stem from a young man in good health and CMV-seronegative. Each CDR3 is given with its conserved first and last residue. A D gene is named only where the DNA matches it firmly. The size field is filled for only some rows; it gives once, few, many or a size class.

d_call	v_call	clone_size	j_call	cdr3_aa	cdr3_nt
.	TRBV6-5	.	TRBJ1-2	CASSIQGSGYTF	TGTGCCAGCAGTATACAGGGCTCTGGCTACACCTTC
TRBD2	TRBV5-1	once	TRBJ2-5	CASSLDSGGALETQYF	TGCGCCAGCAGCTTGGATAGCGGGGGGGCCTTAGAGACCCAGTACTTC
TRBD1	TRBV9	once	TRBJ2-1	CASSGGQLNEQFF	TGTGCCAGCAGCGGGGGACAGTTAAATGAGCAGTTCTTC
TRBD2	TRBV7-9	.	TRBJ2-2	CASSPGLAGGLWNTGELFF	TGTGCCAGCAGCCCCGGACTAGCGGGGGGGCTTTGGAACACCGGGGAGCTGTTTTTT
.	TRBV5-5	few	TRBJ1-1	CASSLRRGTEAFF	TGTGCCAGCAGCTTGAGGAGGGGTACTGAAGCTTTCTTT
.	TRBV7-9	.	TRBJ1-5	CASSFGQNNQPQHF	TGTGCCAGCAGCTTTGGACAAAACAATCAGCCCCAGCATTTT
TRBD1	TRBV18	.	TRBJ1-5	CASSQGGQGSNQPQHF	TGTGCCAGCTCACAGGGAGGACAGGGCAGCAATCAGCCCCAGCATTTT
TRBD1	TRBV10-3	.	TRBJ1-5	CANRQGAGQPQHF	TGTGCCAACAGACAGGGGGCTGGTCAGCCCCAGCATTTT
.	TRBV2	.	TRBJ1-5	CASRRDNNQPQHF	TGTGCCAGCAGACGGGACAATAATCAGCCCCAGCATTTT
.	TRBV19	few	TRBJ2-5	CASSIVPPGKTQYF	TGTGCCAGTAGTATCGTACCCCCCGGGAAGACCCAGTACTTC
.	TRBV18	once	TRBJ1-5	CASSPVLDFQPQHF	TGTGCCAGCTCACCGGTGTTGGACTTTCAGCCCCAGCATTTT
.	TRBV6-1	.	TRBJ1-1	CASSAGWGTEAFF	TGTGCCAGCAGCGCGGGCTGGGGCACTGAAGCTTTCTTT
TRBD1	TRBV9	.	TRBJ2-7	CASSVDRGSYEQYF	TGTGCCAGCAGCGTCGACAGGGGCAGCTACGAGCAGTACTTC
.	TRBV10-3	.	TRBJ2-3	CAISVAWARTGGPPDTQYF	TGTGCCATCAGTGTGGCGTGGGCCCGGACGGGGGGCCCGCCGGATACGCAGTATTTT
TRBD2	TRBV30	.	TRBJ2-3	CAWSALAGVGDTQYF	TGTGCCTGGAGTGCCCTAGCGGGGGTGGGAGATACGCAGTATTTT
.	TRBV4-3	.	TRBJ2-2	CASSQGGNVRGTGELFF	TGCGCCAGCAGCCAAGGCGGAAACGTCCGGGGCACCGGGGAGCTGTTTTTT
TRBD1	TRBV19	few	TRBJ1-2	CASSMGTGAFNYGYTF	TGTGCCAGTAGTATGGGGACAGGAGCATTTAACTATGGCTACACCTTC
.	TRBV5-1	.	TRBJ1-3	CASSLGQHSGNTIYF	TGCGCCAGCAGCTTGGGACAGCACTCTGGAAACACCATATATTTT
.	TRBV5-1	.	TRBJ1-5	CASSLDGGATNQPQHF	TGCGCCAGCAGCTTGGATGGAGGGGCGACCAATCAGCCCCAGCATTTT
.	TRBV5-1	.	TRBJ2-1	CASSLGGQSSYNEQFF	TGCGCCAGCAGCTTGGGGGGGCAAAGCTCCTACAATGAGCAGTTCTTC
.	TRBV6-6	.	TRBJ2-1	CASSYSWDTYNEQFF	TGTGCCAGCAGTTACTCATGGGACACCTACAATGAGCAGTTCTTC
.	TRBV27	.	TRBJ2-2	CASREGMNTGELFF	TGTGCCAGCAGGGAGGGCATGAACACCGGGGAGCTGTTTTTT
.	TRBV5-6	.	TRBJ2-1	CASSFRVILLGEQFF	TGTGCCAGCAGCTTCAGGGTTATATTATTAGGTGAGCAGTTCTTC
.	TRBV7-3	.	TRBJ2-1	CASSSPRGGHNEQFF	TGTGCCAGCAGCTCCCCGCGGGGAGGTCACAATGAGCAGTTCTTC
TRBD1	TRBV5-1	.	TRBJ2-6	CASSWTGAGANVLTF	TGCGCCAGCAGCTGGACAGGGGCTGGGGCCAACGTCCTGACTTTC
TRBD1	TRBV29-1	.	TRBJ2-2	CSVLTRDREFPGELFF	TGCAGCGTCCTAACCCGGGACAGGGAGTTTCCCGGGGAGCTGTTTTTT
TRBD1	TRBV6-6	few	TRBJ1-5	CASSPRQGQPQHF	TGTGCCAGCAGTCCTAGACAGGGTCAGCCCCAGCATTTT